A single sample gave rise to the 22 T cell receptor beta chains below, sequenced in a study of T cell repertoires in cytomegalovirus infection. No antigen has been assigned to these receptors. MiXCR, applied by TCRdb to the reads, yields one record per CDR3 protein. This table holds roughly 990,000 distinct CDR3 sequences, approximately 30% found once. The material was cultured CD8+ T cells from PBMCs, obtained from culture after CMV antigen stimulation. The receptor set was obtained from a human donor in good health (CMV status not recorded). Some clones in this sample may be carry-over from other donors' samples.

This rearrangement joins TRBV20-1 to TRBJ1-2; unclear D gene. The CDR3 is 12 residues long. The germline CDR1 and CDR2 sequences are DFQATT and SNEGSKA (reference sequence). V was shortened by 6 bases and J by 1 base, with 9 bases between the two germline ends. The CDR3 sequence: CSAYLVNYGYTF. The DNA of the CDR3 is TGCAGTGCCTACCTTGTTAACTATGGCTACACCTTC.

V and J are TRBV6-6 and TRBJ2-1; D might be TRBD1 (5 bases). The length of the CDR3 is 14 residues. The V gene's germline CDR1 is MNHNY and CDR2 SVGAGI (reference sequence). V lost 5 bases, J lost 8 bases, and 16 bases lay in between. CDR3 residues: CASSHTQGNHEQFF. The CDR3 DNA follows: TGTGCCAGCAGTCACACCCAGGGTAACCATGAGCAGTTCTTC.

The chain is built from TRBV7-6 and TRBJ2-7; a weak D match, TRBD2 (6 bases). V lost 4 bases, J lost 3 bases, and 13 bases lay in between. The length of the CDR3 is 14 residues. Germline lookup yields CDR1 SGHVS and CDR2 FNYEAQ. The CDR3 DNA sequence: TGTGCCAGCAGCTCCTTGGGACTCAGCTACGAGCAGTACTTC. Amino acids: CASSSLGLSYEQYF. Combining the CDR3 with reference TRBV7-6 and TRBJ2-7 gives the whole variable domain GAGVSQSPRYKVTKRGQDVALRCDPISGHVSLYWYRQALGQGPEFLTYFNYEAQQDKSGLPNDRFSAERPEGSISTLTIQRTEQRDSAMYRCASSSLGLSYEQYFGPGTRLTVT.

There are a few counts of this clonotype. This chain uses TRBV18 with TRBJ2-7; 8 nucleotides line up with TRBD1. Germline CDR1 reads KGHSH; CDR2 reads LQKENI. This CDR3 region has 13 residues. Losses at the gene ends were 3 bases for V and 6 bases for J; bases not matched to a gene: 4. CDR3 in DNA: TGTGCCAGCTCACCTCAGGACAGGGCCGAGCAGTACGTC. Translation: CASSPQDRAEQYV.

This clonotype was seen ten or more times. The chain has TRBV5-1 and TRBJ2-1; a weak D match, TRBD1 (7 bases). Per the germline V gene, CDR1 is SGHRS and CDR2 is YFSETQ. This CDR3 spans 14 amino acids. The V gene lost 3 bases and the J gene lost 8 bases, with 15 bases spanning the gap. CDR3 DNA: TGCGCCAGCAGCTGGGCAGGGGGGCAGGATGAGCAGTTCTTC. Encoded protein: CASSWAGGQDEQFF. The whole variable domain, remainder taken from reference TRBV5-1 and TRBJ2-1, is KAGVTQTPRYLIKTRGQQVTLSCSPISGHRSVSWYQQTPGQGLQFLFEYFSETQRNKGNFPGRFSGRQFSNSRSEMNVSTLELGDSALYLCASSWAGGQDEQFFGPGTRLTVL.

The CDR3 DNA reads TGTGCCAGCAGCGCCTGGACAGGAACCTACGAGCAGTACGTC. Its protein product is CASSAWTGTYEQYV. J is TRBJ2-7 and V is TRBV7-2; TRBD1 aligns across 7 bases. Trimming took 5 bases from V and 2 from J; bases not matched to a gene: 6. The CDR3 contains 14 residues. Looked up from germline, CDR1 is SGHTA and CDR2 is FQGNSA.

This clonotype has a handful of counts. This chain uses TRBV19 with TRBJ2-7; D is unresolved. Trimming cost V 1 base and J 4 bases, with 11 bases left between them. The CDR3 spans 14 residues. Germline V CDR1 and CDR2: LNHDA, SQIVND (reference sequence). The CDR3 nucleotides are TGTGCCAGTAGTATAGGGCCAGTCGGGTACGAGCAGTACGTC. Translation: CASSIGPVGYEQYV.

This chain uses TRBV12-3 or TRBV12-4 with TRBJ2-6; D unclear. The CDR3 length is 15 residues. Trimming stripped 5 bases from V and 2 bases from J, with 10 bases between. The CDR3 region is CASSASLAGANVLTF. The CDR3 DNA follows: TGTGCCAGCAGTGCGAGTCTGGCTGGGGCCAACGTCCTGACTTTC.

With respect to this clonotype: One base away lies a much larger clone, so this may be a sequencing read error. The gene calls are TRBV7-6 and TRBJ2-1, with D possibly matching TRBD2 (6 bases). This CDR3 is 13 amino acids long. Trimming pared 8 bases from V and 6 bases from J, leaving 14 bases between. Germline CDR1 reads SGHVS; CDR2 reads FNYEAQ. CDR3 region: CASAMGGSNEQFF. The CDR3 DNA sequence: TGTGCCAGCGCGATGGGGGGTAGCAATGAGCAGTTCTTC.

The chain has TRBV15 and TRBJ2-7; weak D call: TRBD1 (6 bases). Trimming cost V 1 base and J 5 bases, with 18 bases left between them. The CDR3 spans 16 residues. CDR1 is LNHNV, CDR2 YYDKDF, per germline (reference sequence). CDR3 in amino acids: CATSRGLVGASHEQYF. The CDR3 DNA follows: TGTGCCACCAGCAGAGGTTTAGTGGGGGCGTCCCACGAGCAGTACTTC.

This clonotype has a handful of counts. The chain carries TRBV28 and TRBJ1-2, with D unresolved. The V gene's germline CDR1 is MDHEN and CDR2 SYDVKM. V was clipped by 3 bases and J by 5 bases, with 10 bases between them. CDR3 length equals 13 residues. In DNA, the CDR3 is TGTGCCAGCAGTTTTCTGGCAGCATATGGCTACACCTTC. Its translation: CASSFLAAYGYTF.

The chain carries TRBV7-6 and TRBJ2-2; the match to TRBD1 covers 7 bases. Germline CDR1 reads SGHVS; CDR2 reads FNYEAQ. The CDR3 is 15 amino acids. The J segment lost 4 bases and the V segment lost 5 bases, leaving 7 bases of the junction unmatched. CDR3 nucleotide sequence: TGTGCCAGCAGCGTCACAGGGGTTGGCACCGGGGAGCTGTTTTTT. Amino acid sequence: CASSVTGVGTGELFF.

The chain carries TRBV7-9 and TRBJ2-1; D is perhaps TRBD2 (6 bases). CDR1 SEHNR and CDR2 FQNEAQ come from the germline V gene (reference sequence). This CDR3 region has 15 residues. Trimming stripped 7 bases from V and 4 bases from J, with 17 bases between. The CDR3 spells CASTPPGDGYNEQFF. The CDR3 coding sequence is TGTGCCAGCACCCCCCCGGGGGACGGATACAATGAGCAGTTCTTC.

The chain recombines TRBV6-1 with TRBJ1-1; D unclear. The V end lost 4 bases, the J end lost 0 bases, and 12 bases lay between the germline ends. Germline V gene data show CDR1 as MNHNS and CDR2 as SASEGT. The CDR3 loop spans 15 amino acids. CDR3 sequence reads: CASSVNKALNTEAFF. The CDR3 DNA reads TGTGCCAGCAGTGTAAATAAGGCACTGAACACTGAAGCTTTCTTT.

There are a few counts of this clonotype. The V call is TRBV6-1, the J call TRBJ2-7; D might be TRBD2 (6 bases). Germline V lookup: CDR1 MNHNS, CDR2 SASEGT. The CDR3 has 16 residues. Trimming cost V 3 bases and J 0 bases, with 15 bases left between them. The CDR3 nucleotides read TGTGCCAGCAGTGAGCCGGGAGACAGCAACTCCTACGAGCAGTACTTC. Translating it yields CASSEPGDSNSYEQYF.

The rearrangement links TRBV6-2 or TRBV6-3 to TRBJ2-1, with 10 bases aligning to TRBD1. Per germline, CDR1 MNHEY and CDR2 SVGEGT. V was pared by 5 bases and J by 8 bases, with 6 bases of the junction left unmatched. CDR3 length equals 14 residues. For the CDR3, the DNA is TGTGCCAGCAGTCGCGGGACAGGGGTCGATGAGCAGTTCTTC. Its protein is CASSRGTGVDEQFF.

In regard to this clonotype: At one boundary the junction diverges from the germline segment, which might be a read error. V and J are TRBV5-4 and TRBJ2-1; 10 nucleotides align to TRBD2. CDR3 length equals 18 residues. CDR1 and CDR2 from the germline V gene are SGHNT and YYREEE (reference sequence). The CDR3 DNA reads TGTGCCAGCAGACCCGGGACTAGCGCTATTAGCTCCTACAATGGGCAGTTCTTC. This codes for CASRPGTSAISSYNGQFF.

The rearrangement joins TRBV10-2 to TRBJ1-2; 9 nucleotides agree with TRBD1. V was pared by 5 bases and J by 3 bases, with 7 bases of the junction left unmatched. This CDR3 has 15 residues. CDR1 is WSHSY and CDR2 is SAAADI in the germline V gene. The CDR3 bases are TGCGCCAGCAGTCTCACTACAGGGGGCGACTATGGCTACACCTTC. It specifies CASSLTTGGDYGYTF.

A few counts support this clonotype. The V call is TRBV20-1, the J call TRBJ1-2; 7 nucleotides line up with TRBD1. There are 15 residues in the CDR3. Germline CDR1 DFQATT, CDR2 SNEGSKA (reference sequence). The trim removed 0 bases at V and 3 bases at J, leaving 7 bases unmatched. In nucleotides, the CDR3 is TGCAGTGCTAGAGATCTGAGGGGGCTGGACTATGGCTACACCTTC. This translates into CSARDLRGLDYGYTF.

V usage is TRBV6-5 and J usage is TRBJ1-4; 8 bases align to TRBD1. There are 16 residues in the CDR3. V trimming: 3 bases; J trimming: 7 bases; junction bases outside the gene matches: 10. CDR1 and CDR2 (germline): MNHEY, SVGAGI. The CDR3 DNA sequence: TGTGCCAGCAGTTATTCCGGTCAGGGGGCGCGTGAAAAACTGTTTTTT. This encodes CASSYSGQGAREKLFF.

This chain connects TRBV6-4 to TRBJ2-1, with TRBD2 identical over 9 bases. V shed 2 bases, J shed 1 base, and the junction held 3 bases outside the gene matches. Germline CDR1 reads MRHNA; CDR2 reads SNTAGT. CDR3 length: 16 residues. In DNA form, the CDR3 reads TGTGCCAGCAGTGACACGCTAGCGGGGTCCTACAATGAGCAGTTCTTC. The encoded protein is CASSDTLAGSYNEQFF.

This clonotype occurred a few times. This chain uses TRBV9 with TRBJ1-3, with D possibly being TRBD1 (6 bases). Deletions cut 3 bases from V and 0 bases from J, with 16 bases between. Germline assignment: CDR1 SGDLS and CDR2 YYNGEE. The CDR3 contains 17 residues. Written as DNA, the CDR3 is TGTGCCAGCAGCGCTTTCGGGGGCCCCAGCTCTGGAAACACCATATATTTT. Amino acid sequence: CASSAFGGPSSGNTIYF.